One and the same sample provided the 3 T cell receptor beta chains below, sequenced in a study of CD8 T cells in Susac syndrome. Roughly 0.45 to 1 ug RNA was reverse transcribed with random hexamers. MiXCR, run by TCRdb on the immunoSEQ multiplex PCR reads, gives a single entry per CDR3 protein. The sample shows fewer than 350,000 distinct CDR3 sequences, about 91% of them seen only once. Material: CD8+ T cells from PBMCs. The receptor set was obtained from a human donor with multiple sclerosis.

The CDR3 coding sequence is TGTGCCAGCAGTTTATCTGGGACACCCAGATACGAGCAGTACTTC. Amino acid sequence: CASSLSGTPRYEQYF. The chain has TRBV27 and TRBJ2-7; a weak D match, TRBD1 (6 bases). Germline CDR1 is MNHEY and CDR2 is SMNVEV (reference sequence). The germline V and J ends were trimmed by 0 bases and 4 bases, with 13 bases remaining between them. CDR3 length equals 15 residues.

This chain uses TRBV4-3 with TRBJ2-1; 7 nucleotides agree with TRBD2. The length of the CDR3 is 17 residues. V trimming: 0 bases; J trimming: 7 bases; junction bases outside the gene matches: 12. Germline-derived CDR1 and CDR2 are LGHNA and YSLEER. The CDR3 bases are TGCGCCAGCAGCCAAGACTCTTTTATGCAGGGAGGGAATGAGCAGTTCTTC. This sequence encodes CASSQDSFMQGGNEQFF.

The V and J genes are TRBV29-1 and TRBJ2-7; D may be TRBD2 (7 bases). The germline CDR1 and CDR2 sequences are SQVTM and ANQGSEA. CDR3 size: 13 residues. Trimming removed 4 bases from V and 1 base from J, with 11 bases in between. CDR3 sequence (DNA): TGCAGCGTTGGGGGGCGGGAGTCCTACGAGCAGTACTTC. This codes for CSVGGRESYEQYF.